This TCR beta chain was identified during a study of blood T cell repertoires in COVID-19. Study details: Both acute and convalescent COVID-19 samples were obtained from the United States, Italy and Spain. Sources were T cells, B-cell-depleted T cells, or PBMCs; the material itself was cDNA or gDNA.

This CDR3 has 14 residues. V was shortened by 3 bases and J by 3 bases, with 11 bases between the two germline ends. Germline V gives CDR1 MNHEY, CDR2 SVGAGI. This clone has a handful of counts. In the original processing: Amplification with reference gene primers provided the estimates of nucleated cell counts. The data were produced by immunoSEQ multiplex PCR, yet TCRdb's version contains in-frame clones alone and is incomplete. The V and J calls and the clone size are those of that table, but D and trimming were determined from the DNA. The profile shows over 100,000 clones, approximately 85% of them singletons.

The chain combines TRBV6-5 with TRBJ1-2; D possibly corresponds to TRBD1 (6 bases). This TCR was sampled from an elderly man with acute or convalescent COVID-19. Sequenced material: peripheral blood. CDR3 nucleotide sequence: TGTGCCAGCAGTTATTTCTCAGGGGACTATGGCTACACCTTC. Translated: CASSYFSGDYGYTF.